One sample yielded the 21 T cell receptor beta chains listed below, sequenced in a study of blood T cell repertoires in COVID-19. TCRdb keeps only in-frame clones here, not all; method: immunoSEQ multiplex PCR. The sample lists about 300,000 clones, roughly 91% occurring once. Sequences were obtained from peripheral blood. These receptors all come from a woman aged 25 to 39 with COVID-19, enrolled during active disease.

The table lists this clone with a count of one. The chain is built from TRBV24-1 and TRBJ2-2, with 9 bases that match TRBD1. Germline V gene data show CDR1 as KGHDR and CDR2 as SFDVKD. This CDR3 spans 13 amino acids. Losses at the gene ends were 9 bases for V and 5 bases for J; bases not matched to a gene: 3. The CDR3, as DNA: TGTGCCACCCGACAGGGGGGGACCGGGGAGCTGTTTTTT. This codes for CATRQGGTGELFF.

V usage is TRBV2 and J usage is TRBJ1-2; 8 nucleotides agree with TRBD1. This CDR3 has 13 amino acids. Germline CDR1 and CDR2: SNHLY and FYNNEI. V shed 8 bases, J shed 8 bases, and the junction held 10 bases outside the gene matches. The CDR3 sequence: CASGFVSGGGYTF. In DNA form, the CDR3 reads TGTGCCAGCGGGTTTGTTTCAGGGGGCGGCTACACCTTC.

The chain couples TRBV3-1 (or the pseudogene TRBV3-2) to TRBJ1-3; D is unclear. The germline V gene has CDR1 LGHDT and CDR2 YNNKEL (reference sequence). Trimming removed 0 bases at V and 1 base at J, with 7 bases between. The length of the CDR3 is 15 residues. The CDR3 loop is CASSQDPASGNTIYF. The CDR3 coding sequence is TGTGCCAGCAGCCAAGACCCAGCGTCTGGAAACACCATATATTTT.

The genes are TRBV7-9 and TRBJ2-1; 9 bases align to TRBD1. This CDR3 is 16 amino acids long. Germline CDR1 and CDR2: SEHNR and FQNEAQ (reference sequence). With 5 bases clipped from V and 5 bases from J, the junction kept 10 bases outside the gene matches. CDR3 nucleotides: TGTGCCAGCAGCCTGTGGACCGGGACAGGGAACAATGAGCAGTTCTTC. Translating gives CASSLWTGTGNNEQFF. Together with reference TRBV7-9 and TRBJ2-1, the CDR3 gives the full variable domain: DTGVSQNPRHKITKRGQNVTFRCDPISEHNRLYWYRQTLGQGPEFLTYFQNEAQLEKSRLLSDRFSAERPKGSFSTLEIQRTEQGDSAMYLCASSLWTGTGNNEQFFGPGTRLTVL.

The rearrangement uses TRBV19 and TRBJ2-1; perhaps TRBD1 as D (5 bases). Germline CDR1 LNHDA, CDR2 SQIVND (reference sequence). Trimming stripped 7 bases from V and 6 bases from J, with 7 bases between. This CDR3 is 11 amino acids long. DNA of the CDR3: TGTGCCAGTAATCAGGGCAATGAGCAGTTCTTC. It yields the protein CASNQGNEQFF.

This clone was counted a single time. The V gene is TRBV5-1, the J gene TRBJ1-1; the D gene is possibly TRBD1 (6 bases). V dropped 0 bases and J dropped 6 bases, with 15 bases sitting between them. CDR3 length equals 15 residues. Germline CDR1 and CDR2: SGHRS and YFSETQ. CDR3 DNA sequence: TGCGCCAGCAGCTTGGCCAACAGGGATGGAGCTGAAGCTTTCTTT. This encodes CASSLANRDGAEAFF.

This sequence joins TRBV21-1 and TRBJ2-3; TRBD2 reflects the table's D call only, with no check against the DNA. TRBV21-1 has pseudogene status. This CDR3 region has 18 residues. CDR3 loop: CASTKKLKRGGQGDTQYF. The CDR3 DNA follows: TGTGCCAGCACCAAAAAACTTAAGCGGGGGGGCCAGGGAGATACGCAGTATTTT.

The CDR3 loop is CASSSQDGERAYEQYF. DNA for the CDR3: TGTGCCAGCAGCTCGCAGGACGGGGAGAGAGCCTACGAGCAGTACTTC. The chain combines TRBV7-9 with TRBJ2-7, with D possibly TRBD2 on 5 matching bases. CDR1 and CDR2 (germline): SEHNR, FQNEAQ (reference sequence). The germline V and J ends were trimmed by 4 bases and 2 bases, with 18 bases remaining between them. The CDR3 runs to 16 residues.

In DNA, the CDR3 is TGTGCCAGCAGCCGGACTAGCGGGGGGGCGAACACCGGGGAGCTGTTTTTT. Translation gives CASSRTSGGANTGELFF. This rearrangement joins TRBV7-9 to TRBJ2-2; 15 bases are a match to TRBD2. This CDR3 has 17 residues. V was pared by 5 bases and J by 0 bases, with 1 base of the junction left unmatched. Germline CDR1 reads SEHNR; CDR2 reads FQNEAQ (reference sequence).

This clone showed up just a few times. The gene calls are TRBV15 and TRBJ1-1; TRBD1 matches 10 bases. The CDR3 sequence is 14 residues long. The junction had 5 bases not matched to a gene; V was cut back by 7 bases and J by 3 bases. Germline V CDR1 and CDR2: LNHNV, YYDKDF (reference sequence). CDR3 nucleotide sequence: TGTGCCACCAAAGGACAGGGGGGTGACACTGAAGCTTTCTTT. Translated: CATKGQGGDTEAFF.

CDR3 sequence reads: CASSWGQDYEQYF. In nucleotides, the CDR3 is TGTGCCAGCAGCTGGGGACAAGACTACGAGCAGTACTTC. The chain couples TRBV7-9 to TRBJ2-7, with a tentative D call TRBD1 (6 bases). With 4 bases removed from V and 3 bases from J, the gap between germline ends came to 10 bases. The CDR3 loop spans 13 amino acids. Germline CDR1 is SEHNR and CDR2 is FQNEAQ (reference sequence). The full variable domain, its missing parts supplied by reference TRBV7-9 and TRBJ2-7, is DTGVSQNPRHKITKRGQNVTFRCDPISEHNRLYWYRQTLGQGPEFLTYFQNEAQLEKSRLLSDRFSAERPKGSFSTLEIQRTEQGDSAMYLCASSWGQDYEQYFGPGTRLTVT.

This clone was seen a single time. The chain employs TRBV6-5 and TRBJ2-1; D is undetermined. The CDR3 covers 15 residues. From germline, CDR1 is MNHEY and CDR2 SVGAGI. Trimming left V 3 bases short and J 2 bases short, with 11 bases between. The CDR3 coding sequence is TGTGCCAGCAGTTATAAAAGCGCGGCCTACAATGAGCAGTTCTTC. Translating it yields CASSYKSAAYNEQFF.

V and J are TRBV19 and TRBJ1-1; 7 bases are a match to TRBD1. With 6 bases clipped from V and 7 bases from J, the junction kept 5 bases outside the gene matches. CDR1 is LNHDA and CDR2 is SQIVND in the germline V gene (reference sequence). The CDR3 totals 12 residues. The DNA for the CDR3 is TGTGCCAGTAGGAAGGGGGCGAATGAAGCTTTCTTT. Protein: CASRKGANEAFF.

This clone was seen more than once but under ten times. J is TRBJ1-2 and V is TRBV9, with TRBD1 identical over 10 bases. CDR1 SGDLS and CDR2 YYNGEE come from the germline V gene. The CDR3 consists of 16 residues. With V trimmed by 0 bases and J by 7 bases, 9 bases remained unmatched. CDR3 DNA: TGTGCCAGCAGCGTAGGTCGGACAGGGGGGTTAGGTGGCTACACCTTC. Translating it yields CASSVGRTGGLGGYTF.

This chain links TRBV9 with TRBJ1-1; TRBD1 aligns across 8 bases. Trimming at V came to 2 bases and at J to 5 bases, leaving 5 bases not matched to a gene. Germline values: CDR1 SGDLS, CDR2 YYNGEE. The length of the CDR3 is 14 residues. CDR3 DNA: TGTGCCAGCAGCGTGACAGGGGCGGGTACTGAAGCTTTCTTT. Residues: CASSVTGAGTEAFF.

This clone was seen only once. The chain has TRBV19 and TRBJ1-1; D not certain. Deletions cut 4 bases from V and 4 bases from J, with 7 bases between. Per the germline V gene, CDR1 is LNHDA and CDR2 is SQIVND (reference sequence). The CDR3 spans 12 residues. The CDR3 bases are TGTGCCAGTAGTAACGTGGCCACTGAAGCTTTCTTT. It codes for CASSNVATEAFF.

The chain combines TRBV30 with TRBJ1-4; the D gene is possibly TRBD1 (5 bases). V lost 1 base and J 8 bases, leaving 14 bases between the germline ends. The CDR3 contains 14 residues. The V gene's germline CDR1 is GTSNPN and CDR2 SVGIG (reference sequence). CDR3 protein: CAWSAGRDGEKLFF. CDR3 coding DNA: TGTGCCTGGAGTGCTGGCAGGGATGGGGAAAAACTGTTTTTT.

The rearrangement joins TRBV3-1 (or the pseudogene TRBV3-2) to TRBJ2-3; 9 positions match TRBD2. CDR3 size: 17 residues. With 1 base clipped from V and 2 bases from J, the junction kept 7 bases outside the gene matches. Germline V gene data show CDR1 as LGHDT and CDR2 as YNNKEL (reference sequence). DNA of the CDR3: TGTGCCAGCAGCCAAGGTCTAGCGGGGATCTCCACAGATACGCAGTATTTT. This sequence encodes CASSQGLAGISTDTQYF.

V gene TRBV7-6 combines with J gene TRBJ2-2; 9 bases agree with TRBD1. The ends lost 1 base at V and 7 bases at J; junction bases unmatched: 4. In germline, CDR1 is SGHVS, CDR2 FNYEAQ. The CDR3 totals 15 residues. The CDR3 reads CASSLDRGQGGELFF. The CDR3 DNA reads TGTGCCAGCAGCTTAGACAGGGGGCAAGGCGGGGAGCTGTTTTTT.

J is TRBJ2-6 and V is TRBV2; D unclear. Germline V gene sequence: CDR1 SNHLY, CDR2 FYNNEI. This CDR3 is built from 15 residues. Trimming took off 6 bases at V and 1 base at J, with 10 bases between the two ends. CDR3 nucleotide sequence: TGTGCCAGCAGCTTACTACGGTCTGGGGCCAACGTCCTGACTTTC. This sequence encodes CASSLLRSGANVLTF. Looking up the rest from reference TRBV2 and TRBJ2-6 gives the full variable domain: EPEVTQTPSHQVTQMGQEVILRCVPISNHLYFYWYRQILGQKVEFLVSFYNNEISEKSEIFDDQFSVERPDGSNFTLKIRSTKLEDSAMYFCASSLLRSGANVLTFGAGSRLTVL.

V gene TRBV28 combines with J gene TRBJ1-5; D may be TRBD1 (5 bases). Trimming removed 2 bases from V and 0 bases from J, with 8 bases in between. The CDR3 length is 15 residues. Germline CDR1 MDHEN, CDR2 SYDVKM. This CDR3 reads CASSLQGSSNQPQHF. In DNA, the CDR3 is TGTGCCAGCAGTTTACAGGGATCTAGCAATCAGCCCCAGCATTTT.